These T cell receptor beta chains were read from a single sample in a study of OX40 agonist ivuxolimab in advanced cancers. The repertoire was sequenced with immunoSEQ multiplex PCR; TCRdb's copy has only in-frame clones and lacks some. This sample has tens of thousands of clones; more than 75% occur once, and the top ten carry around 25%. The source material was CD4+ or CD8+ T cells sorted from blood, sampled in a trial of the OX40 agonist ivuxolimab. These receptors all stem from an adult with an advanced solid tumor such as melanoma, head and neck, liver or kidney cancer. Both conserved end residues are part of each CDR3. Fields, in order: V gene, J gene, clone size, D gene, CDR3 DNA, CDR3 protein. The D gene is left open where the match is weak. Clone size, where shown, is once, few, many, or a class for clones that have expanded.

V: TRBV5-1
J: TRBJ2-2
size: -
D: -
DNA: TGCGCCAGCAGCTTGGACAGGGCTGCGAACACCGGGGAGCTGTTTTTT
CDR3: CASSLDRAANTGELFF

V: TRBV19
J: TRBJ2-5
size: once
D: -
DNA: TGTGCCAGTAGTATCGGAGGGTTAGGGAGACGAAAGACCCAGTACTTC
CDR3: CASSIGGLGRRKTQYF

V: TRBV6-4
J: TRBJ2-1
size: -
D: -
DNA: TGTGCCAGCAGTTTATCCGGGGGATTAGGCAATGAGCAGTTCTTC
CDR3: CASSLSGGLGNEQFF

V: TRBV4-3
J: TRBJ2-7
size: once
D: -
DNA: TGCGCCAGCAGCCAATCCCGGGACTTCTACGAGCAGTACTTC
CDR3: CASSQSRDFYEQYF

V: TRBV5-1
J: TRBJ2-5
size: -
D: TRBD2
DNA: TGCGCCAGCAGCTTGGACTCGGGGGGACAAGAGACCCAGTACTTC
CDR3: CASSLDSGGQETQYF

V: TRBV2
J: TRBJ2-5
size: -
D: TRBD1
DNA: TGTGCCAGCAGGGGACAGGGAGAGACCCAGTACTTC
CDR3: CASRGQGETQYF

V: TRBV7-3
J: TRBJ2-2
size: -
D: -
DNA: TGTGCCAGCAGCCCACAGGGACCTGGGGAGCTGTTTTTT
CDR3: CASSPQGPGELFF

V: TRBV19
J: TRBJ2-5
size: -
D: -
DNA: TGTGCCAGTAGCATTGACTTTTGGGAGACCCAGTACTTC
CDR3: CASSIDFWETQYF

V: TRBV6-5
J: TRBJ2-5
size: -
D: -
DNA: TGTGCCAGCAGTTTCGGTCCATATCACCCAGAGACCCAGTACTTC
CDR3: CASSFGPYHPETQYF

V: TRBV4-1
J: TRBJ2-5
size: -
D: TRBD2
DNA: TGCGCCAGCAGCCCGACTAGCCCCACCGGGGGGCAGTACTTC
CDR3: CASSPTSPTGGQYF

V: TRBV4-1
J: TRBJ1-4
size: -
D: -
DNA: TGCGCCAGCAGCCAAGATTACAGCAGTAATGAAAAACTGTTTTTT
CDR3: CASSQDYSSNEKLFF

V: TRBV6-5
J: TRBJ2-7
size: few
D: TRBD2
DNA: TGTGCCAGCAGCCTAGCGGGGTCAGGATCCTACGAGCAGTACTTC
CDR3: CASSLAGSGSYEQYF

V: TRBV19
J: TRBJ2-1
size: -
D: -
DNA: TGTGCCAGTAGTATAGTGACTCTTTCCTACAATGAGCAGTTCTTC
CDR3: CASSIVTLSYNEQFF

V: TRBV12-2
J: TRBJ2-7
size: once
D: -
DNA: TGTGCAAGTCGCTTCGGGTGGTCCCGTTCCCTCTACGAGCAGTACTTC
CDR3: CASRFGWSRSLYEQYF

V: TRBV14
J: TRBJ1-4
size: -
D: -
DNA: TGTGCCAGCAGCCACAGGGTCGGGTTTAATGAAAAACTGTTTTTT
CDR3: CASSHRVGFNEKLFF

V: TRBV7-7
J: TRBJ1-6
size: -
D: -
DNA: TGTGCCAGCAGCTTAAACAGGAATTCACCCCTCCACTTT
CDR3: CASSLNRNSPLHF

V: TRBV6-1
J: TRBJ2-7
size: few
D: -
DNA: TGTGCCAGCAGTCCCGGGTCAGGGCCCTACGAGCAGTACTTC
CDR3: CASSPGSGPYEQYF

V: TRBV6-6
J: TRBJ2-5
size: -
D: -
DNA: TGTGCCAGCAGTTACGGAGAGACCCAGTACTTC
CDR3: CASSYGETQYF

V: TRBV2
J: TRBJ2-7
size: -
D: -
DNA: TGTGCCAGTGATACCGGGACTTCTGGCGAGCAGTACTTC
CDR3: CASDTGTSGEQYF

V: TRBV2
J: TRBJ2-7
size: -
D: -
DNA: TGTGCCAGCGCCATGGGGAGCTCCTACGAGCAGTACTTC
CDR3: CASAMGSSYEQYF

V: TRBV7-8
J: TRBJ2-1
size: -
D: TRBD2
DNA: TGTGCCAGCAGCCTTTCTAGCGGGGTGGGCTACAATGAGCAGTTCTTC
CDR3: CASSLSSGVGYNEQFF

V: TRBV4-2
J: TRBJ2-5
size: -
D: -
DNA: TGTGCCAGCAGCCAAGTCAGCGGGTCGCTGGAGACCCAGTACTTC
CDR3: CASSQVSGSLETQYF

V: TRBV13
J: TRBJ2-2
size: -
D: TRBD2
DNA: TGTGCCAGCAGCTTAGAAGGTCTAGCGGTGAACACCGGGGAGCTGTTTTTT
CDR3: CASSLEGLAVNTGELFF

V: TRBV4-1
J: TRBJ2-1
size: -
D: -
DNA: TGCGCCAGCAGCCTCAGTCAGGGCTACAATGAGCAGTTCTTC
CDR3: CASSLSQGYNEQFF

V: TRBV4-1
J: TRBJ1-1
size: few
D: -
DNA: TGCGCCAGCAGCCCAATAGGGAACACTGAAGCTTTCTTT
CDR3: CASSPIGNTEAFF

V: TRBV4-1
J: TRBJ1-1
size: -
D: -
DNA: TGCGCCAGCAGTTTTCCGGGACAGAACACTGAAGCTTTCTTT
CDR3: CASSFPGQNTEAFF

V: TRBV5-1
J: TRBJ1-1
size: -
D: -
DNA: TGCGCCAGCAGCTTGTTAGGCAGGGCGGACACTGAAGCTTTCTTT
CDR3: CASSLLGRADTEAFF

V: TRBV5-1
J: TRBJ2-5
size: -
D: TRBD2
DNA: TGCGCCAGCAGCTTGCTAGCGGGGCCCCAAGAGACCCAGTACTTC
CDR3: CASSLLAGPQETQYF

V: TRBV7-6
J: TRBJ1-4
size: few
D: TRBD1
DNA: TGTGCCAGCAGCTTAGCCCAGGGGGCGGGTGAAAAACTGTTTTTT
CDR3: CASSLAQGAGEKLFF

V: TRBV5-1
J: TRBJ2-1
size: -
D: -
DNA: TGCGCCAGCAGCTTGGATCAGGGGAGGACCTACAATGAGCAGTTCTTC
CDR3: CASSLDQGRTYNEQFF

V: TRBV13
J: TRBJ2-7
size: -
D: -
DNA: TGTGCCAGCAGCTTAGAGTCGTACGAGCAGTACTTC
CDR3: CASSLESYEQYF

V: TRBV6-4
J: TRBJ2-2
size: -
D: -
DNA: TGTGCCAGCAGTGACAGAGCCGGGGAGCTGTTTTTT
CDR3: CASSDRAGELFF

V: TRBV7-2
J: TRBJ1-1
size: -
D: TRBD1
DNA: TGTGCCAGCAGCCTGGGGACAGGCATGAACACTGAAGCTTTCTTT
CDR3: CASSLGTGMNTEAFF

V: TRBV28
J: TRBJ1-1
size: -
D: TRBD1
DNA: TGTGCCAGCAGGGACACAGGGGGCCTGAACACTGAAGCTTTCTTT
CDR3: CASRDTGGLNTEAFF

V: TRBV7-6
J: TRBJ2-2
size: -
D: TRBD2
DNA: TGTGCCAGCAGCGGCGAGCGGGGGGATTACACCGGGGAGCTGTTTTTT
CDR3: CASSGERGDYTGELFF

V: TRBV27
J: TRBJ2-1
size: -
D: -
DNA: TGTGCCAGCAGTTTATCGATGGTCCGGGGTGAGCAGTTCTTC
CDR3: CASSLSMVRGEQFF

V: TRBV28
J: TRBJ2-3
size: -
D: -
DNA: TGTGCCAGCAGTTTTGGGCGCGGGGTGAGCACAGATACGCAGTATTTT
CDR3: CASSFGRGVSTDTQYF

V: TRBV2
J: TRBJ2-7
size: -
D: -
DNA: TGTGCCAGCAGTCTCCCCCCCTCCTACGAGCAGTACTTC
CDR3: CASSLPPSYEQYF

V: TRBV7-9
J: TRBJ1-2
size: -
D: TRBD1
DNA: TGTGCCAGCAGCCCTAGTGGTCTGGGACAGGGGACCTATGGCTACACCTTC
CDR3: CASSPSGLGQGTYGYTF

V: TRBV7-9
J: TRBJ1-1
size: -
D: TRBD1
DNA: TGTGCCAGCAGCTCTAGTCCCGGGACAGGGACGGACACTGAAGCTTTCTTT
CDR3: CASSSSPGTGTDTEAFF

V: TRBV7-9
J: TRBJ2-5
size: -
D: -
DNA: TGTGCCAGCAGCCCTCAGGACGGAGGGCGGGGTCAAGAGACCCAGTACTTC
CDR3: CASSPQDGGRGQETQYF